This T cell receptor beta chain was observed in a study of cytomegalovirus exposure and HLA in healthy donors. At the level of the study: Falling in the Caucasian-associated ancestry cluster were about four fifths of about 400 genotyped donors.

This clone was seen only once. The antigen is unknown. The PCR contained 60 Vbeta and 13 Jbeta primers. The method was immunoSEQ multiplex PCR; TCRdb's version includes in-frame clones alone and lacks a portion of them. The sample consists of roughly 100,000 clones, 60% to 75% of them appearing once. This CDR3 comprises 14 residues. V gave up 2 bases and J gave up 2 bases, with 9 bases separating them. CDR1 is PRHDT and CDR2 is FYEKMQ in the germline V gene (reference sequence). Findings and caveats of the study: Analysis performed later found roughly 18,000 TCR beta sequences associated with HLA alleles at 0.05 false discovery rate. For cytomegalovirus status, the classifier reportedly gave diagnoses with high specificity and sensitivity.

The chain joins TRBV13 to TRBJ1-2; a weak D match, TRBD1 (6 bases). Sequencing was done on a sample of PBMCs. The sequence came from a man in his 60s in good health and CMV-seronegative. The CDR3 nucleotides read TGTGCCAGCAGCTTACCGGGACAAAACTATGGCTACACCTTC. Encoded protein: CASSLPGQNYGYTF.